A selection of T cell receptor beta chains follows, all from one sample in a study of blood T cell repertoires in COVID-19. The method was immunoSEQ multiplex PCR; TCRdb's version includes in-frame clones alone and lacks a portion of them. The sample includes 65,000 to 75,000 clones, roughly four fifths of them seen just once. Sequenced sample: peripheral blood. The receptors originated from a man between 65 and 79 years old with acute or convalescent COVID-19. The CDR3 runs from the conserved cysteine through the conserved F or W. Each record gives: D gene, V gene, clone size, J gene, CDR3 DNA, CDR3 protein. A D gene is named only where the DNA matches it firmly. Part of the rows lack a size; the others show once, few, many or a class for expanded clones.

D: -; V: TRBV11-2; size: -; J: TRBJ2-7; DNA: TGTGCCAGCAGCTGGGGGGGCGGGGCCGCCTACGAGCAGTACTTC; CDR3: CASSWGGGAAYEQYF
D: -; V: TRBV12-3/TRBV12-4; size: -; J: TRBJ1-1; DNA: TGTGCCAGCAGTTTAGGGGGGCAGCCGAGAGCTTTCTTT; CDR3: CASSLGGQPRAFF
D: TRBD2; V: TRBV18; size: -; J: TRBJ2-1; DNA: TGTGCCAGCTCACCCGGGACTAGCGGGAGGGCCCATGAGCAGTTCTTC; CDR3: CASSPGTSGRAHEQFF
D: -; V: TRBV6-5; size: once; J: TRBJ1-1; DNA: TGTGCCAGCAGGATTTACAGCACTGAAGCTTTCTTT; CDR3: CASRIYSTEAFF
D: TRBD2; V: TRBV5-4; size: -; J: TRBJ2-2; DNA: TGTGCCAGCAGCTTGGGTGCGGGAGTCCTCACCGGGGAGCTGTTTTTT; CDR3: CASSLGAGVLTGELFF
D: TRBD2; V: TRBV27; size: -; J: TRBJ2-7; DNA: TGTGCCAGCAGTGGGACTAGCGGGAGTTTTACCTACGAGCAGTACTTC; CDR3: CASSGTSGSFTYEQYF
D: TRBD1; V: TRBV19; size: few; J: TRBJ1-6; DNA: TGTGCCACCACCGGGACAGGGGGTAATTCACCCCTCCACTTT; CDR3: CATTGTGGNSPLHF
D: TRBD1; V: TRBV2; size: -; J: TRBJ2-3; DNA: TGTGCCAGCAGTCGGGACAGGGGCAGCACAGATACGCAGTATTTT; CDR3: CASSRDRGSTDTQYF
D: -; V: TRBV14; size: few; J: TRBJ1-1; DNA: TGTGCCAGCAGCCAAGTACTCCACACTGAAGCTTTCTTT; CDR3: CASSQVLHTEAFF
D: TRBD2; V: TRBV4-2; size: -; J: TRBJ2-2; DNA: TGTGCCAGCAGCCAAGAAGCGGGAGCCGGGGAGCTGTTTTTT; CDR3: CASSQEAGAGELFF
D: -; V: TRBV7-7; size: -; J: TRBJ2-5; DNA: TGTGCTAGCAGCTTAGACAGGGAGGGGACCCAGTACTTC; CDR3: CASSLDREGTQYF
D: -; V: TRBV10-1; size: -; J: TRBJ2-1; DNA: TGCGCCAGCAGTGTAGGACAGTACAATGAGCAGTTCTTC; CDR3: CASSVGQYNEQFF
D: -; V: TRBV27; size: few; J: TRBJ2-1; DNA: TGTGCCAGCAGTTTGACAACAGGGTTCAATGAGCAGTTCTTC; CDR3: CASSLTTGFNEQFF
D: -; V: TRBV7-3; size: -; J: TRBJ2-1; DNA: TGTGCCAGCAGCTCACTGGGCTCATCGGACAATGAGCAGTTCTTC; CDR3: CASSSLGSSDNEQFF
D: -; V: TRBV9; size: -; J: TRBJ2-1; DNA: TGTGCCAGCAGCGTAGCTACTGGGAGTGGGTACTACAATGAGCAGTTCTTC; CDR3: CASSVATGSGYYNEQFF
D: -; V: TRBV19; size: -; J: TRBJ1-3; DNA: TGTGCCAGTAGTATAAGAGATGCTGGAAACACCATATATTTT; CDR3: CASSIRDAGNTIYF
D: -; V: TRBV19; size: -; J: TRBJ2-5; DNA: TGTGCCTTCTACCCAGGGGGGGAGACCCAGTACTTC; CDR3: CAFYPGGETQYF
D: -; V: TRBV20-1; size: -; J: TRBJ1-1; DNA: TGCAGTGCTAGTGAAAGAGCGGCTTTCTTT; CDR3: CSASERAAFF
D: TRBD1; V: TRBV7-9; size: -; J: TRBJ1-1; DNA: TGTGCCAGCAGCCCCCGGGACAGGTTGAACACTGAAGCTTTCTTT; CDR3: CASSPRDRLNTEAFF
D: -; V: TRBV19; size: once; J: TRBJ1-5; DNA: TGTGCCAGTAGTATTCAGGCCGGGGGAAATCAGCCCCAGCATTTT; CDR3: CASSIQAGGNQPQHF
D: -; V: TRBV9; size: -; J: TRBJ1-1; DNA: TGTGCCAGCAGCGGATACAGGGAGCACACTGAAGCTTTCTTT; CDR3: CASSGYREHTEAFF
D: -; V: TRBV5-1; size: -; J: TRBJ2-7; DNA: TGCGCCAGCAGCAGGGGGGAGCGGGGCTTCTACGAGCAGTACTTC; CDR3: CASSRGERGFYEQYF
D: -; V: TRBV6-5; size: -; J: TRBJ1-6; DNA: TGTGCCAGCAGTTACTCGAACCGCGCACCCCTCCACTTT; CDR3: CASSYSNRAPLHF
D: -; V: TRBV7-9; size: -; J: TRBJ1-2; DNA: TGTGCCAGCAGCCCAGGGGCTAACTATGGCTACACCTTC; CDR3: CASSPGANYGYTF
D: -; V: TRBV21-1; size: -; J: TRBJ2-3; DNA: TGTGCCAGCAGCAAAACCCCACGACCAGCGGGAAAGGCAGATACGCAGTATTTT; CDR3: CASSKTPRPAGKADTQYF
D: -; V: TRBV9; size: once; J: TRBJ2-1; DNA: TGTGCCAGCAGCGCCTCCCGGGACTCTCAGTTCTTC; CDR3: CASSASRDSQFF
D: TRBD2; V: TRBV5-6; size: -; J: TRBJ2-7; DNA: TGTGCCAGCAGCTTGTCACTAGCGGGAGGAAGGGAGCAGTACTTC; CDR3: CASSLSLAGGREQYF
D: TRBD1; V: TRBV27; size: -; J: TRBJ1-6; DNA: TGTGCCAGCAGCCCGGGACAGTATAATTCACCCCTCCACTTT; CDR3: CASSPGQYNSPLHF